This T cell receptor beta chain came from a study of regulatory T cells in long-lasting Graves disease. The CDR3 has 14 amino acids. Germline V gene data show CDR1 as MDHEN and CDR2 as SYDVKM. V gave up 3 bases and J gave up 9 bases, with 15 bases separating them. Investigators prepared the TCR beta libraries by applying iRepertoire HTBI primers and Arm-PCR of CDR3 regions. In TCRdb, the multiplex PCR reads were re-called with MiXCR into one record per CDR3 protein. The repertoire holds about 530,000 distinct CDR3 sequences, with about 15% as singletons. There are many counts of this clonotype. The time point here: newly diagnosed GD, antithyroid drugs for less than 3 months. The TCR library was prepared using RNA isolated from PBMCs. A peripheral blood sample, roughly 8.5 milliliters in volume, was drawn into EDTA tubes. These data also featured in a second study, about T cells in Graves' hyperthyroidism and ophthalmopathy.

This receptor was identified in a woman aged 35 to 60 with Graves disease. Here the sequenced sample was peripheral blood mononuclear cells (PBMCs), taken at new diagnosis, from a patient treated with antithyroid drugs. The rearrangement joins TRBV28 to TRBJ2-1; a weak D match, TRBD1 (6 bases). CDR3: CASSLQGQSFEQFF. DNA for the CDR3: TGTGCCAGCAGTTTGCAGGGGCAGTCCTTTGAGCAGTTCTTC.